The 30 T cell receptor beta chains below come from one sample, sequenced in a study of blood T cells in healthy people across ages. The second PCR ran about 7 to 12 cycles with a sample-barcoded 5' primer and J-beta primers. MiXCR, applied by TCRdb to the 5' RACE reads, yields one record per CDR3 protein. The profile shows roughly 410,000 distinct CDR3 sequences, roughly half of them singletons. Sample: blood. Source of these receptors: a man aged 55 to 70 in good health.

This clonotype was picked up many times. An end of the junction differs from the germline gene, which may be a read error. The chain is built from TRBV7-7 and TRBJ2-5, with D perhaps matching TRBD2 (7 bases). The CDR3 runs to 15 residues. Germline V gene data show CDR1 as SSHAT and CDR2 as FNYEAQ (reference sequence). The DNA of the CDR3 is TGTGCTAGCAGCACTGAGGAGGGGGGGTTTGAGACCCAGTACTTC. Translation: CASSTEEGGFETQYF.

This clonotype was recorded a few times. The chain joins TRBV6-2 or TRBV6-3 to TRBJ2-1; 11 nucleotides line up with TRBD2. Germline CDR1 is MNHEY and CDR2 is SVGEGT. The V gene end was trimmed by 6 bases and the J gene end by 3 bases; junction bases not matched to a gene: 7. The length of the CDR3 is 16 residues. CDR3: CASRRFGTSGYNEQFF. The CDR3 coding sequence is TGTGCCAGCAGACGATTCGGGACTAGCGGCTACAATGAGCAGTTCTTC.

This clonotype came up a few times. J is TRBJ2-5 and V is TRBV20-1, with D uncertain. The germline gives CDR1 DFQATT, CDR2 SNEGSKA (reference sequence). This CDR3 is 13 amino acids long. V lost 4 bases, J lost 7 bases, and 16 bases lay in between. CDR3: CSAIGPPDWTQYF. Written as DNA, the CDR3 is TGCAGTGCTATCGGACCCCCTGATTGGACCCAGTACTTC.

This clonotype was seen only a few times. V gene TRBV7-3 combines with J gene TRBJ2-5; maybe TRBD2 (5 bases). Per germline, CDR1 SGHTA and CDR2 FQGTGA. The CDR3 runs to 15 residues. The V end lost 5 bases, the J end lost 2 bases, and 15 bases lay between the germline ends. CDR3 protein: CASSPGGSGQETQYF. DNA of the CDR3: TGTGCCAGCAGCCCGGGCGGGTCTGGACAAGAGACCCAGTACTTC.

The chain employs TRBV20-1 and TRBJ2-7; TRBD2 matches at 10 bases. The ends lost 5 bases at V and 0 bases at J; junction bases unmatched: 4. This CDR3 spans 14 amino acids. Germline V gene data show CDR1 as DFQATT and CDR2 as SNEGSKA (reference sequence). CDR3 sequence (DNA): TGCAGTGCTCCGGGACTAGCGTCCTCCTACGAGCAGTACTTC. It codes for CSAPGLASSYEQYF.

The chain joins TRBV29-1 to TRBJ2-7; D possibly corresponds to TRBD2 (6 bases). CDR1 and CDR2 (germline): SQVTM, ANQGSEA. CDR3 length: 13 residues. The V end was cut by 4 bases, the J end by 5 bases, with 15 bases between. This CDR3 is CSVAGRGPHEQYF. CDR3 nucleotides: TGCAGCGTTGCTGGGCGGGGCCCCCACGAGCAGTACTTC.

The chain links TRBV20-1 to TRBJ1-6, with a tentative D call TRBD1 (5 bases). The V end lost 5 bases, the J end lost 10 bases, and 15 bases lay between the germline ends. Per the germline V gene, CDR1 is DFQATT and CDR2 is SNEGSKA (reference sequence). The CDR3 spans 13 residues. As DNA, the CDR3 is TGCAGTGCTGATGCGGGGGGGGGATCACCCCTCCACTTT. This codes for CSADAGGGSPLHF.

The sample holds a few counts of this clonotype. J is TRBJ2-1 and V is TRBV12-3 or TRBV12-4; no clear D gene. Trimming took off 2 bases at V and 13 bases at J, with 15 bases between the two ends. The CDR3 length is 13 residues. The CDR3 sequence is CASSLFTRWLQFF. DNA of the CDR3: TGTGCCAGCAGTTTATTCACACGGTGGCTACAGTTCTTC.

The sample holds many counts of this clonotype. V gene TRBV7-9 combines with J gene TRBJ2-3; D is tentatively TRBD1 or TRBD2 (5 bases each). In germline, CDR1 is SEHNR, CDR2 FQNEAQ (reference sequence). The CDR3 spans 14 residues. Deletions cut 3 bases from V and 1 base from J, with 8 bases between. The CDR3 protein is CASSFGTRTDTQYF. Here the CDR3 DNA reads TGTGCCAGCAGCTTCGGGACCCGCACAGATACGCAGTATTTT.

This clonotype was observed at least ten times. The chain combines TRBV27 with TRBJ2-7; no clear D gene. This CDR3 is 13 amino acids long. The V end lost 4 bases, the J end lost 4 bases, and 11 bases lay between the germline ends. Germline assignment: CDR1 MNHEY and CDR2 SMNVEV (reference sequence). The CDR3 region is CASSWSVGYEQYF. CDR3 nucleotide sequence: TGTGCCAGCAGTTGGTCAGTGGGGTACGAGCAGTACTTC.

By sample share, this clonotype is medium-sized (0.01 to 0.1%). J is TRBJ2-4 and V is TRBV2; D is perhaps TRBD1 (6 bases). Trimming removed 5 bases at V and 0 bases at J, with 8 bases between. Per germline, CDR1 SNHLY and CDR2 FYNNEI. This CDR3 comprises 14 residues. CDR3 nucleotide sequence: TGTGCCAGCAGTAGCAGGGGAGCCAAAAACATTCAGTACTTC. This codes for CASSSRGAKNIQYF.

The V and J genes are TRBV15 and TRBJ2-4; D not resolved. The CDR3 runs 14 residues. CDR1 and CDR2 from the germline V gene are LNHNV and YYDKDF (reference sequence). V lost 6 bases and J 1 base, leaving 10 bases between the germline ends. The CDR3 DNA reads TGTGCCACCAGAGAGGATTTCGCCAAAAACATTCAGTACTTC. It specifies CATREDFAKNIQYF.

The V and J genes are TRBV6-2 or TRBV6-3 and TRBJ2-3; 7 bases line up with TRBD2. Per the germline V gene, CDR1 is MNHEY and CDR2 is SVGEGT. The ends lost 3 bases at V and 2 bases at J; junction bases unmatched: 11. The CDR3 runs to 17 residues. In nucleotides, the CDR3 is TGTGCCAGCAGTTATCGATTCCCTCGGGAGGCCACAGATACGCAGTATTTT. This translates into CASSYRFPREATDTQYF.

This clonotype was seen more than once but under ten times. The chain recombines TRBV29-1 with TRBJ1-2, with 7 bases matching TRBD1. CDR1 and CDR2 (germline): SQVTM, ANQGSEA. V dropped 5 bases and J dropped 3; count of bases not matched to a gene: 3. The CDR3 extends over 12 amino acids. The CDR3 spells CSVRQGYYGYTF. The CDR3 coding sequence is TGCAGCGTTCGACAGGGTTACTATGGCTACACCTTC.

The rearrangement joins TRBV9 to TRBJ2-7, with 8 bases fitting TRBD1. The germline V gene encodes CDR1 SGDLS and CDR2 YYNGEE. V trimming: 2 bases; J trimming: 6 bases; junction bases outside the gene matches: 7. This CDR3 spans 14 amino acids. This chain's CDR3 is CASSVGTGQLEQYF. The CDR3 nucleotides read TGTGCCAGCAGCGTCGGGACAGGCCAGCTCGAGCAGTACTTC.

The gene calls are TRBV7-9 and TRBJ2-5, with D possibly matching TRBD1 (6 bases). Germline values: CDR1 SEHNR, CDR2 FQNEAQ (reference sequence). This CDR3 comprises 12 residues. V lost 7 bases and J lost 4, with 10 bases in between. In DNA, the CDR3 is TGTGCCAGCAAGGGGGTCGCAGAGACCCAGTACTTC. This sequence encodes CASKGVAETQYF.

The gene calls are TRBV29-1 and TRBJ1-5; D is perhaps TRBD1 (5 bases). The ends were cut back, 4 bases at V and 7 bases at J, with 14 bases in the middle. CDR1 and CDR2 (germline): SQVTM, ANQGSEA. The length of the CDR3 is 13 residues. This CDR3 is CSVGDGRGQPQHF. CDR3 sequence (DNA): TGCAGCGTTGGGGACGGACGGGGCCAGCCCCAGCATTTT.

The CDR3 DNA reads as TGCAGTGCTAGAGATGCGGGAGAACGGTACGAGCAGTACTTC. Translated, it gives CSARDAGERYEQYF. The chain recombines TRBV20-1 with TRBJ2-7; TRBD2 aligns across 7 bases. The CDR3 loop spans 14 amino acids. With 0 bases clipped from V and 4 bases from J, the junction kept 6 bases outside the gene matches. The germline gives CDR1 DFQATT, CDR2 SNEGSKA (reference sequence).

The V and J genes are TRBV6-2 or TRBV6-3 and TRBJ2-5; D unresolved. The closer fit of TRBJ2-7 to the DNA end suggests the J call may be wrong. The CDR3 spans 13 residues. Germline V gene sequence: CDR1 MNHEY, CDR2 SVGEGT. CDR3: CASSYLAGDEQYF. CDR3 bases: TGTGCCAGCAGTTACTTGGCCGGCGACGAGCAGTACTTC.

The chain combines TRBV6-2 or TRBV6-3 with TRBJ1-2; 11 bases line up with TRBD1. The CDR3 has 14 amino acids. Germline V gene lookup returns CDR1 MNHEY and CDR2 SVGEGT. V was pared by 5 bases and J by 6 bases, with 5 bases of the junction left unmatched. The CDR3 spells CASSRDRGLNGYTF. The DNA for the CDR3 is TGTGCCAGCAGTCGGGACAGGGGGTTAAATGGCTACACCTTC.

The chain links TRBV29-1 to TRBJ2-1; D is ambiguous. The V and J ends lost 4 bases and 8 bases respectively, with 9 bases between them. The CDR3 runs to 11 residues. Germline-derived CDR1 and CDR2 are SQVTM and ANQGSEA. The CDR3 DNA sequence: TGCAGCGTTGGCAGAGGCCATGAGCAGTTCTTC. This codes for CSVGRGHEQFF.

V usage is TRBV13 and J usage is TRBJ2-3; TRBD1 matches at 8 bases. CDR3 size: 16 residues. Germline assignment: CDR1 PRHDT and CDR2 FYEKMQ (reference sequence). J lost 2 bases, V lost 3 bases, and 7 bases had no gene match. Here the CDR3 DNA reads TGTGCCAGCAGCTTCGGACAGGGACGGAACACAGATACGCAGTATTTT. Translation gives CASSFGQGRNTDTQYF. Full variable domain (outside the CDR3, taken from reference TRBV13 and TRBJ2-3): AAGVIQSPRHLIKEKRETATLKCYPIPRHDTVYWYQQGPGQDPQFLISFYEKMQSDKGSIPDRFSAQQFSDYHSELNMSSLELGDSALYFCASSFGQGRNTDTQYFGPGTRLTVL.

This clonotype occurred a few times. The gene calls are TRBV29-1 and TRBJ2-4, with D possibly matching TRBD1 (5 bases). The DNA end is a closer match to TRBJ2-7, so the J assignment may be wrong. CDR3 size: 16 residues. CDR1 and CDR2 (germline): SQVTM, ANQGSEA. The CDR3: CSVEYEGQGGTYEQYF. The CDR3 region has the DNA TGCAGCGTTGAATATGAAGGCCAGGGTGGCACCTACGAGCAGTACTTC.

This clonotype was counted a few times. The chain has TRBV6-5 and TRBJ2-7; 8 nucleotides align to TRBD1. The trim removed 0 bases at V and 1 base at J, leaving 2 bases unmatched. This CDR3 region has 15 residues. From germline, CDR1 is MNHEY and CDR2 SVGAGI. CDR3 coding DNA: TGTGCCAGCAGTTACTCGAGGGACAGGTCCTACGAGCAGTACTTC. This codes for CASSYSRDRSYEQYF.

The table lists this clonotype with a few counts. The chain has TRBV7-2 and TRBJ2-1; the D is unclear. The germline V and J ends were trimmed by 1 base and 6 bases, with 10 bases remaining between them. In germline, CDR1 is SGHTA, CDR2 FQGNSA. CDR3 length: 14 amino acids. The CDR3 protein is CASSLVMGSNEQFF. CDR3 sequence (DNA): TGTGCCAGCAGCTTAGTGATGGGCAGCAATGAGCAGTTCTTC.

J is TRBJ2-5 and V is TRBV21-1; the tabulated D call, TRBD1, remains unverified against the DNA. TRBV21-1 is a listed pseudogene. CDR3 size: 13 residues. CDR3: CASKQAGQETQYF. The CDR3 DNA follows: TGTGCCAGCAAACAGGCGGGGCAAGAGACCCAGTACTTC.

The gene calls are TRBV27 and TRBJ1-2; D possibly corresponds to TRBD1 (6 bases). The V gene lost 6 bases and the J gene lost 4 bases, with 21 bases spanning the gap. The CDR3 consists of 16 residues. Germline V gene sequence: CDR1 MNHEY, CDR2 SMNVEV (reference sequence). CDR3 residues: CASSQTPQGALYGYTF. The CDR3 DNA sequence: TGTGCCAGCAGCCAAACCCCACAGGGTGCCCTCTATGGCTACACCTTC.

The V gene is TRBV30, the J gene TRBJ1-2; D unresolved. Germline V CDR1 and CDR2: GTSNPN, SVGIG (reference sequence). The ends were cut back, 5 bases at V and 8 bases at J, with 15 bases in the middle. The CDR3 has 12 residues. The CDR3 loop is CAWVRGVSGYTF. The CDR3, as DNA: TGTGCCTGGGTTCGTGGGGTGTCGGGCTACACCTTC.

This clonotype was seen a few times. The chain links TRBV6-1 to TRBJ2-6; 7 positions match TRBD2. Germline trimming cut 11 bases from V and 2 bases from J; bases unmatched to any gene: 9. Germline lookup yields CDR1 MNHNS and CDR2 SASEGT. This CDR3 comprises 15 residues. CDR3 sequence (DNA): TGTGCCTCCCACCCGGCGGGGGCTGGGGCCAACGTCCTGACTTTC. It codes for CASHPAGAGANVLTF.

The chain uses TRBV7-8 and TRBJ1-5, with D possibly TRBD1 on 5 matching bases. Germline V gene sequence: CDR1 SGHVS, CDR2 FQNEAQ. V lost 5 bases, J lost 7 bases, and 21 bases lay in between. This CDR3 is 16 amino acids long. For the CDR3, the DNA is TGTGCCAGCAGCACCTTTGGGCAGGCTCCAGGGCAGCCCCAGCATTTT. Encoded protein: CASSTFGQAPGQPQHF.